This T cell receptor beta chain was observed in a study of blood T cell repertoires in COVID-19. Assay used: immunoSEQ multiplex PCR; TCRdb lists only in-frame clones, some missing. In the table there are about 190,000 clones, roughly 80% of which are singletons. Trimming took off 0 bases at V and 5 bases at J, with 11 bases between the two ends. Germline CDR1 and CDR2: SGHRS and YFSETQ. The CDR3 runs to 14 residues. Sequencing used PBMCs or T cells enriched from blood (not recorded which). This chain joins TRBV5-1 and TRBJ1-2; no firm D call. This sequence originates from a young woman who had recovered from COVID-19. In nucleotides, the CDR3 is TGCGCCAGCAGCTTGGACGGGGAAGGGTATGGCTACACCTTC. Translation gives CASSLDGEGYGYTF.